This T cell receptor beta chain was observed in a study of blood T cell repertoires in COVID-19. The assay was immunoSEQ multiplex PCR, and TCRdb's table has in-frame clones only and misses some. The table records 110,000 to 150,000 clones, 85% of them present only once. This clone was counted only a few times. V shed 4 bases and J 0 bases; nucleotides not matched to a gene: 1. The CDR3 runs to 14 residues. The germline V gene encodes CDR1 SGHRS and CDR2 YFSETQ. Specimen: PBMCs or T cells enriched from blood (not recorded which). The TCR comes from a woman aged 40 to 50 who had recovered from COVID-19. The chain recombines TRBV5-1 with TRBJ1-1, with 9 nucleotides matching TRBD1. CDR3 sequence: CASSRDRVNTEAFF. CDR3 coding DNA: TGCGCCAGCAGCCGGGACAGGGTGAACACTGAAGCTTTCTTT.